The subject of this entry is one T cell receptor (beta chain). Its antigen is as yet unknown. Investigators sought sequencing depths of between 1 in 200,000 and 1 in 1 million T cells. TCRdb keeps only in-frame clones here, not all; method: immunoSEQ multiplex PCR. The top ten clones hold 10% to 12% of a sample with about 200,000 clones, nearly 80% of them seen once. The source of the sample is a study of cytotoxic CD8 clonotypes in ibrutinib-treated CLL. Study-level background: The patient breakdown showed about ten relapsed/refractory and some 16 treatment-naive cases, with some 17 IGHV unmutated.

Study-wide points: Higher clonality was seen at ibrutinib response and a return toward baseline at progression. A difference in sampling times existed between sustained-remission and progressing patients.

The ends were cut back, 5 bases at V and 2 bases at J, with 19 bases in the middle. The CDR3 has 16 residues. Germline CDR1 SGHVS, CDR2 FNYEAQ. The material was PBMCs, obtained after 12 months of ibrutinib treatment. The chain employs TRBV7-6 and TRBJ2-7; D might be TRBD2 (6 bases). The receptor was derived from a human donor with chronic lymphocytic leukemia. The CDR3 DNA sequence: TGTGCCAGCAGCCCCCTCCGGGGGAAACTTACCTACGAGCAGTACTTC. Its protein product is CASSPLRGKLTYEQYF. Full variable domain (missing parts from reference TRBV7-6 and TRBJ2-7): GAGVSQSPRYKVTKRGQDVALRCDPISGHVSLYWYRQALGQGPEFLTYFNYEAQQDKSGLPNDRFSAERPEGSISTLTIQRTEQRDSAMYRCASSPLRGKLTYEQYFGPGTRLTVT.